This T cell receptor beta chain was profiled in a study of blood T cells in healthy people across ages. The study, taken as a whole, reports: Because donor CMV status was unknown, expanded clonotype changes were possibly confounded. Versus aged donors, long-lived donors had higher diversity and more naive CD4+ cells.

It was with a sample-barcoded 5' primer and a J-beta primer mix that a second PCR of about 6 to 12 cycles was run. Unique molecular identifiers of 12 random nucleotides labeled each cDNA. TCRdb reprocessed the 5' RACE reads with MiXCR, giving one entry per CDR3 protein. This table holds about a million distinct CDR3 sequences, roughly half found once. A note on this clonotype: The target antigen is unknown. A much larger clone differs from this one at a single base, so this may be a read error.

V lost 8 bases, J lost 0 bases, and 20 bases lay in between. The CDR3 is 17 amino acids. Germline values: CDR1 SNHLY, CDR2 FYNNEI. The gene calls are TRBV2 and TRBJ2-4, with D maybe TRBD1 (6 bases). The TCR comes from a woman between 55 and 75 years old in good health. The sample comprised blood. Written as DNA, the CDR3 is TGTGCCAGCTCGGCCCAGGGGTTATACCAAGCCAAAAACATTCAGTACTTC. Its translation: CASSAQGLYQAKNIQYF.